These 5 T cell receptor beta chains share one sample of origin, sequenced in a study of identical twins. TCRdb recomputed calls from the 5' RACE reads with MiXCR, one row per CDR3 protein. Of 400,000 to 600,000 distinct CDR3 sequences in the sample, 20% to 25% were seen once. These data are also associated with another study on yellow fever vaccine responses in identical twins.

Sequenced sample: CD4+ T cells sorted from blood. These receptors were collected from a woman aged 18-29 years in good health.

This chain uses TRBV4-1 with TRBJ2-5, with D uncertain. Germline V gene data show CDR1 as MGHRA and CDR2 as YSYEKL. V gave up 0 bases and J gave up 5 bases, with 7 bases separating them. The CDR3 length is 13 residues. CDR3 in amino acids: CASSQDRSETQYF. The CDR3 DNA reads TGCGCCAGCAGCCAAGATAGAAGTGAGACCCAGTACTTC.

The chain employs TRBV11-2 and TRBJ2-2, with D hard to call. CDR1 and CDR2 from the germline V gene are SGHAT and FQNNGV. The CDR3 sequence is 15 residues long. V lost 5 bases to trimming and J lost 4 bases, with 14 bases between them. CDR3 sequence reads: CASSPLMGITGELFF. The CDR3 DNA sequence: TGTGCCAGCAGCCCCCTTATGGGAATCACCGGGGAGCTGTTTTTT.

This clonotype appeared a few times. The chain couples TRBV29-1 to TRBJ2-3; D is tentatively TRBD1 or TRBD2 (5 bases each). The CDR3 extends over 15 amino acids. V lost 1 base and J 0 bases, leaving 11 bases between the germline ends. Germline CDR1 is SQVTM and CDR2 is ANQGSEA. CDR3 loop: CSVEVGTLSTDTQYF. The CDR3, as DNA: TGCAGCGTTGAAGTCGGGACGTTGAGCACAGATACGCAGTATTTT.

The chain employs TRBV15 and TRBJ2-5, with TRBD1 matching 10 bases. V dropped 6 bases and J dropped 0; count of bases not matched to a gene: 7. The CDR3 has 16 residues. Germline loops: CDR1 LNHNV, CDR2 YYDKDF (reference sequence). The DNA for the CDR3 is TGTGCCACCAGAGCTACCGGGACAGGGGACCAAGAGACCCAGTACTTC. Translated, it gives CATRATGTGDQETQYF.

This clonotype was observed a handful of times. Compared with germline, one end of the junction differs, possibly owing to a read error. V is TRBV18 and J is TRBJ2-7, with 9 positions matching TRBD2. This CDR3 is built from 15 residues. Germline-derived CDR1 and CDR2 are KGHSH and LQKENI. For the CDR3, the DNA is TGTGCCAGCTCCCCACTAGCGGGTAGCTCCTACGAGCAGTACTTC. As protein: CASSPLAGSSYEQYF.